The T cell receptor (beta chain) under discussion was sequenced for a study of PD-L1 blockade in urothelial cancer. Study summary: When patients started atezolizumab in the mid-2010s, it was given at 1,200 mg intravenously every 3 weeks.

A note on this clone: The target antigen is unknown.

This table comes from immunoSEQ multiplex PCR, and its TCRdb copy is limited to in-frame clones, with some not included. The profile shows approximately 39,000 clones, 85% to 90% of them singletons. Study-wide points: For durable-benefit patients, tumor-associated blood clones expanded more at 3 weeks.

The CDR3 runs 14 residues. Trimming took off 0 bases at V and 4 bases at J, with 8 bases between the two ends. CDR1 and CDR2 (germline): SGHRS, YFSETQ. This specimen was PBMCs, taken around atezolizumab (anti-PD-L1) treatment. This chain connects TRBV5-1 to TRBJ1-5; D gene uncertain. The sequence came from a man in his 60s with urothelial cancer. The CDR3 coding sequence is TGCGCCAGCAGCTTGGGTGCAGTTAATCAGCCCCAGCATTTT. Amino acids: CASSLGAVNQPQHF.